This paragraph covers one T cell receptor (beta chain) sequence. The target antigen is unknown. Researchers prepared the TCRbeta library using unique molecular identifiers, the study reports. Each CDR3 protein gets one entry after TCRdb re-called the PCR reads with MiXCR. The sample shows about a million distinct CDR3 sequences, 25% to 35% of them seen only once. This sample stems from a study of T-cell reconstitution after alpha-beta-depleted transplantation in children. Study-level findings and limits: Most T-cell counts and diversity one year after the transplant came from T cells that were newly produced. Several hundred expanded graft clones reportedly were the source of alpha-beta T cells about two months after transplant. The high TCRbeta diversity at day 60 in some patients came from surviving recipient T cells and thymic progenitors.

The sequence came from a boy younger than two who had a stem cell transplant for SCID, so the T cells may come from the graft donor. The material was PBMCs, mostly from graft donor cells, obtained 360 days after TCRalphabeta/CD19-depleted stem cell transplant.

The DNA for the CDR3 is TGTGCCAGCAGACGGAAGCGGGGGAACTACAATGAGCAGTTCTTC. It yields the protein CASRRKRGNYNEQFF. The chain carries TRBV6-1 and TRBJ2-1, with 8 bases lining up with TRBD2. With V trimmed by 6 bases and J by 3 bases, 7 bases remained unmatched. The CDR3 consists of 15 residues. Per germline, CDR1 MNHNS and CDR2 SASEGT.